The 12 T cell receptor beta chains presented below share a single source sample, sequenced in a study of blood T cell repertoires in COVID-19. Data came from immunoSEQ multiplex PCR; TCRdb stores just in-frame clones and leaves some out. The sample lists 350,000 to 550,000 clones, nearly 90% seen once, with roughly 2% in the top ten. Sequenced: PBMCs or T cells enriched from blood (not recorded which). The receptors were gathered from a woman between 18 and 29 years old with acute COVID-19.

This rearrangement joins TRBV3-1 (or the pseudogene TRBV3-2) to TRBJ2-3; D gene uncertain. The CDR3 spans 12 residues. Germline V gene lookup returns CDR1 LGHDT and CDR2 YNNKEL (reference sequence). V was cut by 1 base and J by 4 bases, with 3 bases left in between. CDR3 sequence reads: CASSQASDTQYF. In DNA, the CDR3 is TGTGCCAGCAGCCAAGCCTCAGATACGCAGTATTTT.

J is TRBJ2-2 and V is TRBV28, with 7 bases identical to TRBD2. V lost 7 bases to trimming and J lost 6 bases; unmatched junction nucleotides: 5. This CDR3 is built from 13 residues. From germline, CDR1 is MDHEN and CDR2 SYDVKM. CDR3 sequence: CASTWGGAGELFF. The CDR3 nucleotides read TGTGCCAGCACCTGGGGGGGAGCCGGGGAGCTGTTTTTT.

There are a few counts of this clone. CDR3 residues: CASSPKPGTDGYTF. The CDR3, as DNA: TGTGCCAGCAGCCCAAAGCCCGGGACAGATGGCTACACCTTC. The V and J genes are TRBV5-6 and TRBJ1-2; 7 nucleotides line up with TRBD1. Losses at the gene ends were 4 bases for V and 6 bases for J; bases not matched to a gene: 9. This CDR3 spans 14 amino acids. CDR1 SGHDT and CDR2 YYEEEE come from the germline V gene.

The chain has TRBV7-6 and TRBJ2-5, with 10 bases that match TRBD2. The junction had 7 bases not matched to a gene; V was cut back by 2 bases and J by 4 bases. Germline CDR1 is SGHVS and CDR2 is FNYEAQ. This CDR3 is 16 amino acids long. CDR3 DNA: TGTGCCAGCAGCTTAATCGAGCGGGAGGGCCGAGAGACCCAGTACTTC. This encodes CASSLIEREGRETQYF.

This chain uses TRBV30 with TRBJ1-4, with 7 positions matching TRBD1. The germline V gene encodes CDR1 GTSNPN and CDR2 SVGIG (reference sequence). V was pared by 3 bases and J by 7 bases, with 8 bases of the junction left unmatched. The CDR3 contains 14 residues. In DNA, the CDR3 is TGTGCCTGGAGGAAGCCGCAGGGGGTTGAAAAACTGTTTTTT. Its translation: CAWRKPQGVEKLFF.

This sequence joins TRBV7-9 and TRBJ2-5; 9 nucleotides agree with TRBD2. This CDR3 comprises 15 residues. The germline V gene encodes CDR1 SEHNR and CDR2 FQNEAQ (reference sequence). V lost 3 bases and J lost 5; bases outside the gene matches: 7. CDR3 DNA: TGTGCCAGCAGCTTGCCAGCGGGGGGCAGGGAGACCCAGTACTTC. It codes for CASSLPAGGRETQYF.

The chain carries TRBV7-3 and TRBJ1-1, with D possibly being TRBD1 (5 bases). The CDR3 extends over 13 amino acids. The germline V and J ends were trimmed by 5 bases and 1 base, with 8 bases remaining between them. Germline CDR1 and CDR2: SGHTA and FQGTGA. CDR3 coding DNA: TGTGCCAGCAGCGAACAGGCGAACACTGAAGCTTTCTTT. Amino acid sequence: CASSEQANTEAFF.

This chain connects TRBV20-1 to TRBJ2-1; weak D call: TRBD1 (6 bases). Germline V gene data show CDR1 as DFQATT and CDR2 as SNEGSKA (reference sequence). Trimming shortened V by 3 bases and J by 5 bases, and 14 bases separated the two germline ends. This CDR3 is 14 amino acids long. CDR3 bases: TGCAGTGCTAGTTTGGGGGCTCGGGACAATGAGCAGTTCTTC. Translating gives CSASLGARDNEQFF.

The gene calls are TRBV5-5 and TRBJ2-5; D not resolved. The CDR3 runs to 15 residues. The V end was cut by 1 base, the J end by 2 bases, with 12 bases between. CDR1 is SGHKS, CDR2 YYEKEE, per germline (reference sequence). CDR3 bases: TGTGCCAGCAGCTTGTCCACTACCAGACAAGAGACCCAGTACTTC. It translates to CASSLSTTRQETQYF.

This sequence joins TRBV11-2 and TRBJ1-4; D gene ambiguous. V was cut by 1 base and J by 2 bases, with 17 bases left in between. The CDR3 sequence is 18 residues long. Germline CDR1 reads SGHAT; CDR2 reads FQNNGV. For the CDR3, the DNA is TGTGCCAGCAGCTTAGGAGAGGCAGGACTTTCGACTAATGAAAAACTGTTTTTT. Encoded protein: CASSLGEAGLSTNEKLFF.

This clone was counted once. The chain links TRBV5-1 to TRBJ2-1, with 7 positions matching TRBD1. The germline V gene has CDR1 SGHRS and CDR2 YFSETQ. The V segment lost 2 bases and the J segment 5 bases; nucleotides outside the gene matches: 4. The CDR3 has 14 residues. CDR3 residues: CASSFDRVDNEQFF. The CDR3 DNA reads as TGCGCCAGCAGCTTCGACAGGGTTGACAATGAGCAGTTCTTC.

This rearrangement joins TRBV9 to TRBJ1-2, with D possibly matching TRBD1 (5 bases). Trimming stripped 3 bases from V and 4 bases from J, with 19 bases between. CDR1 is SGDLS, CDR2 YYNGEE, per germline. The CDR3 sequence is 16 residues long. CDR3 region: CASSALDIPRGYGYTF. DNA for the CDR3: TGTGCCAGCAGCGCCCTGGACATCCCAAGGGGCTATGGCTACACCTTC.